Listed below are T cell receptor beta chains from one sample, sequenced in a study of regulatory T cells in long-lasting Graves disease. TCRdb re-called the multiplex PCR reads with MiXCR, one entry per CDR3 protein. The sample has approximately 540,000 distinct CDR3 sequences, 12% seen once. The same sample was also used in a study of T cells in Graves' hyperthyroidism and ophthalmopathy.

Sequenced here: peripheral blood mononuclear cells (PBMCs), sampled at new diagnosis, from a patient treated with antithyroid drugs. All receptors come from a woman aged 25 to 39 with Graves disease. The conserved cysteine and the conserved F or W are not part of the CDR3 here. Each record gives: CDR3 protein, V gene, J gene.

CDR3: ASSAATGIFNEQF; V: TRBV2; J: TRBJ2-1
CDR3: ASSIAVNTEAF; V: TRBV19; J: TRBJ1-1
CDR3: ASSTHNTRGVDGYT; V: TRBV4-1; J: TRBJ1-2
CDR3: ASSSPGHQTNTEAF; V: TRBV12-3/TRBV12-4; J: TRBJ1-1
CDR3: ASSQDGGRYNEKLF; V: TRBV4-1; J: TRBJ1-4
CDR3: ASSTTGRPQETQY; V: TRBV7-9; J: TRBJ2-5
CDR3: ASVLAGPRKVYEQY; V: TRBV6-2/TRBV6-3; J: TRBJ2-7
CDR3: ASSQATLGGNEQF; V: TRBV4-2; J: TRBJ2-1
CDR3: ATSRGGFDNQPQH; V: TRBV15; J: TRBJ1-5
CDR3: ASSYRQGDSPLH; V: TRBV6-5; J: TRBJ1-6
CDR3: ASSPPGRRVQY; V: TRBV28; J: TRBJ2-4
CDR3: ASSLNELAGLVSYNEQF; V: TRBV7-9; J: TRBJ2-1
CDR3: SVANSGRGGIDEQF; V: TRBV29-1; J: TRBJ2-1
CDR3: ASSYEGQGPFNSPLH; V: TRBV6-2/TRBV6-3; J: TRBJ1-6
CDR3: ASSSLRRGGPRANYGYT; V: TRBV11-2; J: TRBJ1-2
CDR3: AWSELVLTNYNEQF; V: TRBV30; J: TRBJ2-1
CDR3: ASSLSFEQPQH; V: TRBV11-2; J: TRBJ1-5
CDR3: ASSQDLSGYT; V: TRBV3-1; J: TRBJ1-2
CDR3: SARATSPAGYGYT; V: TRBV20-1; J: TRBJ1-2
CDR3: ASSLDRAARGYT; V: TRBV11-2; J: TRBJ1-2